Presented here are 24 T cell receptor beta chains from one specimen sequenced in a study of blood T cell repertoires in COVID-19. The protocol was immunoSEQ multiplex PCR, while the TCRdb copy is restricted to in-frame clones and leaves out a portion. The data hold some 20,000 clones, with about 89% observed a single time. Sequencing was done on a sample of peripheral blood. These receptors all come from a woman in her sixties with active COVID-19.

This chain's CDR3 is CASSPGSSGGPGELFF. The CDR3 DNA sequence: TGTGCCAGCAGCCCAGGTAGTAGCGGGGGGCCCGGGGAGCTGTTTTTT. The rearrangement joins TRBV9 to TRBJ2-2, with 10 bases matching TRBD2. The germline V gene encodes CDR1 SGDLS and CDR2 YYNGEE. V lost 4 bases and J lost 6; bases outside the gene matches: 9. This CDR3 has 16 amino acids.

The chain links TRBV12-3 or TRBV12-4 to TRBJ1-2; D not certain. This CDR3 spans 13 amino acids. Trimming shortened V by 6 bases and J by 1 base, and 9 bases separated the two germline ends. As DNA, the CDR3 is TGTGCCAGCAGGTCTGAGATTAACTATGGCTACACCTTC. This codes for CASRSEINYGYTF.

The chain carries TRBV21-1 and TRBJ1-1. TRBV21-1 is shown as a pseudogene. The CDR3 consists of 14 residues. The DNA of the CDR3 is TGTGCCAGCAGCGCCCGACGGAGCCTGACTGAAGCTTTCTTT. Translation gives CASSARRSLTEAFF.

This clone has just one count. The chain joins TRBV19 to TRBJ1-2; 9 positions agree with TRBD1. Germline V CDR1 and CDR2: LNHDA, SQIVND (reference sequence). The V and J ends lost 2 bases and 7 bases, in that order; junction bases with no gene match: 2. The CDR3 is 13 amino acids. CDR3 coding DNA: TGTGCCAGTAGTATAAGACAGGGGGTTGGCTACACCTTC. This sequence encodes CASSIRQGVGYTF.

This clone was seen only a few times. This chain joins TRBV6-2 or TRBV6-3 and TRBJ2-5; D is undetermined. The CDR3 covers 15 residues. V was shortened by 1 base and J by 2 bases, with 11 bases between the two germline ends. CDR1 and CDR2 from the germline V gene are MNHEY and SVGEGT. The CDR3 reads CASSYLAENQETQYF. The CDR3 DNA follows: TGTGCCAGCAGTTACTTAGCAGAAAATCAAGAGACCCAGTACTTC.

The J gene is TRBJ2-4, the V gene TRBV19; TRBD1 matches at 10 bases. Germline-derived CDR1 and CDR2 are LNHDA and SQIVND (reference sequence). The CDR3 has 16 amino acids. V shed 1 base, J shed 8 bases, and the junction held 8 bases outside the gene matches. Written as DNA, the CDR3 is TGTGCCAGTAGTATAGCCTACGGACAGGGGGTAGACATTCAGTACTTC. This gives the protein CASSIAYGQGVDIQYF.

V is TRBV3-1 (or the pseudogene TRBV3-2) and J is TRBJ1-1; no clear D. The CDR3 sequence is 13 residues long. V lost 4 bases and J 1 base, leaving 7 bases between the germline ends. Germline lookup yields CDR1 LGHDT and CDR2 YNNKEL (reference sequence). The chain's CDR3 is CASSRGSNTEAFF. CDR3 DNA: TGTGCCAGCAGCCGCGGGTCGAACACTGAAGCTTTCTTT.

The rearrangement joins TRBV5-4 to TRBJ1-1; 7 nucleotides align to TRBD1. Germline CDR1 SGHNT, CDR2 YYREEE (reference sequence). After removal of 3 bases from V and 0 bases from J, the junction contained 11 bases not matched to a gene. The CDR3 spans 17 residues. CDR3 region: CASSSGQWRVVNTEAFF. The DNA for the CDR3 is TGTGCCAGCAGCTCGGGACAGTGGCGTGTGGTGAACACTGAAGCTTTCTTT.

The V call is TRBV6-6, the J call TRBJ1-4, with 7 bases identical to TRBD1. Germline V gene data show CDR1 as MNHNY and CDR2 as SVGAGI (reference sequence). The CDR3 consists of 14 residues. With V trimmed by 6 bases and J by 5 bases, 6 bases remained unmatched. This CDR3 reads CASRKATGNEKLFF. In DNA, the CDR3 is TGTGCCAGCAGGAAGGCGACAGGGAATGAAAAACTGTTTTTT.

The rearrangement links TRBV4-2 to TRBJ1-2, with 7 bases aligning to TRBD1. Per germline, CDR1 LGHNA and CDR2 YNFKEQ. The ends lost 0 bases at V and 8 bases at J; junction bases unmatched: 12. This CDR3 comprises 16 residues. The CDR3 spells CASSQDPGTANIGYTF. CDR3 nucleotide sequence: TGTGCCAGCAGCCAAGATCCCGGGACAGCAAATATCGGCTACACCTTC.

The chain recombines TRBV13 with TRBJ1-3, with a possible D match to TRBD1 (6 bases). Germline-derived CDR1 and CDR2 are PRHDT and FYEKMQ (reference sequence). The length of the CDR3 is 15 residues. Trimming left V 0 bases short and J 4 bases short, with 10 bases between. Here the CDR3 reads CASSLGWGHGNTIYF. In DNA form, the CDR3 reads TGTGCCAGCAGCTTAGGCTGGGGGCACGGAAACACCATATATTTT.

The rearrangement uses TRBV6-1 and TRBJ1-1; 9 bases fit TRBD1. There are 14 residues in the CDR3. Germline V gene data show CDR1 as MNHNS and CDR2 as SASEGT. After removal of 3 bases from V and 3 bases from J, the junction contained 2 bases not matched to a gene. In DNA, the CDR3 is TGTGCCAGCAGTGAGAACAGGGGGCACACTGAAGCTTTCTTT. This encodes CASSENRGHTEAFF.

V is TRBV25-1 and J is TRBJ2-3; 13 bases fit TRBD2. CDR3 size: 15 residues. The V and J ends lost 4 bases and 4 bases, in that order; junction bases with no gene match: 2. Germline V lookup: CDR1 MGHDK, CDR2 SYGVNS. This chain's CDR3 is CASSAGLAGADTQYF. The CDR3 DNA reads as TGTGCCAGCAGTGCTGGACTAGCGGGGGCAGATACGCAGTATTTT.

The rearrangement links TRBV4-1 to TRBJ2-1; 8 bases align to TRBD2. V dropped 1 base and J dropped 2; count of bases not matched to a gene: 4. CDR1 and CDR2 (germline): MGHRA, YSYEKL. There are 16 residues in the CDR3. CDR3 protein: CASSQGPGLAYNEQFF. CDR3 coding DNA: TGCGCCAGCAGCCAAGGGCCGGGACTAGCCTACAATGAGCAGTTCTTC.

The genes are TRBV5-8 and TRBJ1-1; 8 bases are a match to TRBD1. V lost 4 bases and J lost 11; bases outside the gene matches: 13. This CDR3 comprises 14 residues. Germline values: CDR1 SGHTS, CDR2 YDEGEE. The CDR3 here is CASSQQDREAGAFF. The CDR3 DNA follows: TGTGCCAGCAGCCAACAGGACAGGGAGGCGGGCGCTTTCTTT.

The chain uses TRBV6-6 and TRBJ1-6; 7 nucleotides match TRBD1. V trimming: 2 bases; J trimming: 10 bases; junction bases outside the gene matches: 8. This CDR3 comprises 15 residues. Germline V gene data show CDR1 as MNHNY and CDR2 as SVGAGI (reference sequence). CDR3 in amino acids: CASSYLSDRSSPLHF. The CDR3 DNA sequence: TGTGCCAGCAGTTACCTCTCGGACAGGTCCTCACCCCTCCACTTT.

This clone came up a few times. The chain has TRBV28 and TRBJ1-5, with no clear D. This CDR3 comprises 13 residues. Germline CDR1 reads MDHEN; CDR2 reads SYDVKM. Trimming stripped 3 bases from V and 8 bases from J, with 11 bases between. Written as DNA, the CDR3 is TGTGCCAGCAGTTTGGAGGGTTGGAAGCCCCAGCATTTT. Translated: CASSLEGWKPQHF.

This chain's CDR3 is CASSLGALEYTEAFF. The DNA of the CDR3 is TGTGCCAGCAGCTTAGGAGCCTTGGAGTACACTGAAGCTTTCTTT. This sequence joins TRBV5-6 and TRBJ1-1; D not resolved. CDR3 length: 15 residues. Germline V gene sequence: CDR1 SGHDT, CDR2 YYEEEE. The ends were cut back, 2 bases at V and 3 bases at J, with 14 bases in the middle.

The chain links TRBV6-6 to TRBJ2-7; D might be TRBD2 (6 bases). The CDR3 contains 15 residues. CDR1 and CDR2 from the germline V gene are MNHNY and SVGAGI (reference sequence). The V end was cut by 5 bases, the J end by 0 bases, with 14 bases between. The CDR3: CASSPLAGSSYEQYF. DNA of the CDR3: TGTGCCAGCAGTCCCCTCGCGGGGAGCTCCTACGAGCAGTACTTC.

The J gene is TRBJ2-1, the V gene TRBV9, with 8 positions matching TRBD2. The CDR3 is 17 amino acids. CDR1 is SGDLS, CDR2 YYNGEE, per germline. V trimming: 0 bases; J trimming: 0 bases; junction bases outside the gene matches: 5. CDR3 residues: CASSVAAGEFSYNEQFF. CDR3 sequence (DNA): TGTGCCAGCAGCGTAGCAGCGGGGGAGTTCTCCTACAATGAGCAGTTCTTC.

CDR3 residues: CASHRGEAFF. The DNA of the CDR3 is TGTGCCAGCCACAGGGGTGAAGCTTTCTTT. The gene calls are TRBV2 and TRBJ1-1; 7 bases agree with TRBD1. CDR3 length equals 10 residues. V was pared by 8 bases and J by 7 bases, with 1 base of the junction left unmatched. The germline V gene encodes CDR1 SNHLY and CDR2 FYNNEI. Using reference TRBV2 and TRBJ1-1 for the parts outside the CDR3, the full variable domain is EPEVTQTPSHQVTQMGQEVILRCVPISNHLYFYWYRQILGQKVEFLVSFYNNEISEKSEIFDDQFSVERPDGSNFTLKIRSTKLEDSAMYFCASHRGEAFFGQGTRLTVV.

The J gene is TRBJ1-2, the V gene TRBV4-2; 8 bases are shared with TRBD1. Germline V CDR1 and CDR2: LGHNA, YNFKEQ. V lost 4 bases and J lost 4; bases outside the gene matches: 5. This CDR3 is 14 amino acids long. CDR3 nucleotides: TGTGCCAGCAGCCTCAGGGGGCCCTTCTATGGCTACACCTTC. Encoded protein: CASSLRGPFYGYTF.

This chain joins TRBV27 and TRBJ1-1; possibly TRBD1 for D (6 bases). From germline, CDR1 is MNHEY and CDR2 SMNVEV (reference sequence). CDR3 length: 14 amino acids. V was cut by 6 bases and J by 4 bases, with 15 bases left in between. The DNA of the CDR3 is TGTGCCAGCAGCCGCGGGGGGCAGGGCACTGAAGCTTTCTTT. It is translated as CASSRGGQGTEAFF.

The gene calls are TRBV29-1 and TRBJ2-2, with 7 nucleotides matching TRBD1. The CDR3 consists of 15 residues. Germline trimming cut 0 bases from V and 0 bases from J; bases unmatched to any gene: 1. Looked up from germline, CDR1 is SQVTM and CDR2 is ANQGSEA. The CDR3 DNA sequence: TGCAGCGTTGAAGATGGGACAGCGAACACCGGGGAGCTGTTTTTT. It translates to CSVEDGTANTGELFF.